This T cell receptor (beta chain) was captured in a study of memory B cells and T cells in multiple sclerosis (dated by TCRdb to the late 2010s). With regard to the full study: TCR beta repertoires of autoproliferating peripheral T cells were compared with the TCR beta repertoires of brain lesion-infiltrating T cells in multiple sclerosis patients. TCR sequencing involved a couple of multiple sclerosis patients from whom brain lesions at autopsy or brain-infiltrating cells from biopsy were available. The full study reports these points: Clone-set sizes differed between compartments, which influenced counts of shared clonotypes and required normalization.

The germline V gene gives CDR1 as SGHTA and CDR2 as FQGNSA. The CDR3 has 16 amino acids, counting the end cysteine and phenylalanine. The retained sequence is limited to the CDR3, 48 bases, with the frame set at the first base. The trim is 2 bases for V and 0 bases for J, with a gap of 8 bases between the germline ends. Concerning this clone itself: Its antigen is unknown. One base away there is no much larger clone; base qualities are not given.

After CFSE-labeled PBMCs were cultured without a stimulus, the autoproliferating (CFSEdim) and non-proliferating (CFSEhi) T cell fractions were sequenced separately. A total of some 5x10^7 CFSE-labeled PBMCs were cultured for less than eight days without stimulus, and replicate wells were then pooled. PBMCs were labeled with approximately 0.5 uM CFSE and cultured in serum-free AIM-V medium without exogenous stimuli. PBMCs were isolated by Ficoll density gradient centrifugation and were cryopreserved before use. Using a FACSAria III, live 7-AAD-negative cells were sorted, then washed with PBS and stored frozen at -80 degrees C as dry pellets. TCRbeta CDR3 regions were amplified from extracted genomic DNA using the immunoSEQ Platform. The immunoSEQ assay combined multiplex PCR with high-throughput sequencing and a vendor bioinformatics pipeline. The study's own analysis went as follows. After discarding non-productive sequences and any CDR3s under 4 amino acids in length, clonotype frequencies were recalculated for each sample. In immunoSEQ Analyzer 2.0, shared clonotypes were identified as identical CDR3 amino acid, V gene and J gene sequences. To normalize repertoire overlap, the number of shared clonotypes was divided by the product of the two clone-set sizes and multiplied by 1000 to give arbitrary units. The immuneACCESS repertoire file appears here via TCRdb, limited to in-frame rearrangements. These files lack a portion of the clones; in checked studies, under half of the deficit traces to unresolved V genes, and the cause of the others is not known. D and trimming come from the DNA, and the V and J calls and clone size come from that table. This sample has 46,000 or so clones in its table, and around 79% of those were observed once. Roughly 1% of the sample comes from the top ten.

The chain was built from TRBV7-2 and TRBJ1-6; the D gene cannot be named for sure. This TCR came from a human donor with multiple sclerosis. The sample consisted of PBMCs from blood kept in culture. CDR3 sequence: CASSLSGSSYNSPLHF. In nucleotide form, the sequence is TGTGCCAGCAGCTTAAGCGGCAGCTCCTATAATTCACCCCTCCACTTT.